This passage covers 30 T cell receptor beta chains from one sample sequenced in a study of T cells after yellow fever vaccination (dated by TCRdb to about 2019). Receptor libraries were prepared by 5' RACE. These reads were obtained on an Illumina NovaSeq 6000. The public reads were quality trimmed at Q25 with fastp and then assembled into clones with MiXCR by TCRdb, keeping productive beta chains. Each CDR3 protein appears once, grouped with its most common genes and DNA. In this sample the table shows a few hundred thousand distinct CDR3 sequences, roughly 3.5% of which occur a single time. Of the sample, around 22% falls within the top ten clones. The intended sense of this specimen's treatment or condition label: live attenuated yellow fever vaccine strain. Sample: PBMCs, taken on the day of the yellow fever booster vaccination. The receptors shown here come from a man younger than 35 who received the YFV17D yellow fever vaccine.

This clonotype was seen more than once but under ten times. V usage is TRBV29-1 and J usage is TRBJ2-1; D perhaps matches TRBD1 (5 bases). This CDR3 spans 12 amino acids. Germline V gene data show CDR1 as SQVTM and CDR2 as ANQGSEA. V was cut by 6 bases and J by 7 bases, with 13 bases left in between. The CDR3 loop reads CSVNQGGNEQFF. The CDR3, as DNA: TGCAGCGTGAACCAGGGTGGGAATGAGCAGTTCTTC.

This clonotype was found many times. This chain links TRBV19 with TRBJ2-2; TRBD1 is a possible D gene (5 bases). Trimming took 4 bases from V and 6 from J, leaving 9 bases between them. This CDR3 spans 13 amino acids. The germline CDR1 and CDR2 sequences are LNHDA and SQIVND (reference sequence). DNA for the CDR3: TGTGCCAGTAGTAATCAGGGCGCCGGGGAGCTGTTTTTT. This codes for CASSNQGAGELFF. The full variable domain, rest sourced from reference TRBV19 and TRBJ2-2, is DGGITQSPKYLFRKEGQNVTLSCEQNLNHDAMYWYRQDPGQGLRLIYYSQIVNDFQKGDIAEGYSVSREKKESFPLTVTSAQKNPTAFYLCASSNQGAGELFFGEGSRLTVL.

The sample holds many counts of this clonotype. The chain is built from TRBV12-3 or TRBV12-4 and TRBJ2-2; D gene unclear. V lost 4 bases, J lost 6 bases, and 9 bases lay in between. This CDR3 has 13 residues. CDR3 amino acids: CASSSRRAGELFF. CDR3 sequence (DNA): TGTGCCAGCAGTTCCCGTAGGGCCGGGGAGCTGTTTTTT.

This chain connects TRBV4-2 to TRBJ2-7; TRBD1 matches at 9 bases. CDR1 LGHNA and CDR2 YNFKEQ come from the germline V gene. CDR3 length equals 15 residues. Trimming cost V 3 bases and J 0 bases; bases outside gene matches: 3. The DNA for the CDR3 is TGTGCCAGCAGCCAGGGGACAGGGAGCTCCTACGAGCAGTACGTC. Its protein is CASSQGTGSSYEQYV.

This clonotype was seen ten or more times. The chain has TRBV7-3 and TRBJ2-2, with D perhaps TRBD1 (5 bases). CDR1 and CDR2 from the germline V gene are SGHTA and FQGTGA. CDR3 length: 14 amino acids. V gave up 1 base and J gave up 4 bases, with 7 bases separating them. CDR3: CASSLSRATGELFF. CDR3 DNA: TGTGCCAGCAGCTTAAGCAGGGCCACCGGGGAGCTGTTTTTT.

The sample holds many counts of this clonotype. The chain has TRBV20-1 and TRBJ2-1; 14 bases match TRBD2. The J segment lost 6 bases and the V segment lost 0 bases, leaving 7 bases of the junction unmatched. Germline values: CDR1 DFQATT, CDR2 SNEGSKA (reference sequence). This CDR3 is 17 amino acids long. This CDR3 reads CSARDRGLAGAPNEQFF. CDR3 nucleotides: TGCAGTGCTAGAGATAGGGGACTAGCGGGGGCCCCCAATGAGCAGTTCTTC.

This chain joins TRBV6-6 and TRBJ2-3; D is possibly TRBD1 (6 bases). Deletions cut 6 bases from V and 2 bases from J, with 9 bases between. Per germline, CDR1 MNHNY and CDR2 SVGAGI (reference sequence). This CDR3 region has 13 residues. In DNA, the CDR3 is TGTGCCAGCAGCTGGACAGACACAGATACGCAGTATTTT. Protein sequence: CASSWTDTDTQYF.

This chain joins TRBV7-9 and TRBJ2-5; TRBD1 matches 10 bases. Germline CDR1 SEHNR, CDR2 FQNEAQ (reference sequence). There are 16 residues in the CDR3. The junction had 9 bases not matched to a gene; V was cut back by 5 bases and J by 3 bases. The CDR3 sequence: CASSNRQGAWKETQYF. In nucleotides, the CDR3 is TGTGCCAGCAGCAATAGACAGGGGGCTTGGAAAGAGACCCAGTACTTC.

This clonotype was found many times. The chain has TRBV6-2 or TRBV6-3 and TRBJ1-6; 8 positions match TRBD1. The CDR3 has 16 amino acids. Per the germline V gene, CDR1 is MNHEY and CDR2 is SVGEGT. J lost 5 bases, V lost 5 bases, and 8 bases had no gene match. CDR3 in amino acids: CASSLRTGLNNSPLHF. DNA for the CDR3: TGTGCCAGCAGTCTCCGGACAGGGCTGAATAATTCACCCCTCCACTTT.

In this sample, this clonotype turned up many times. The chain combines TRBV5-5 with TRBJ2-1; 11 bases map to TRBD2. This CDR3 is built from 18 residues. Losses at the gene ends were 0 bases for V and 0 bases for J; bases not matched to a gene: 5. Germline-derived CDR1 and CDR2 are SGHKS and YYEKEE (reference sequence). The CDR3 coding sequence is TGTGCCAGCAGCTTGGAACTAGCGGGGGTAAGCTCCTACAATGAGCAGTTCTTC. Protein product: CASSLELAGVSSYNEQFF.

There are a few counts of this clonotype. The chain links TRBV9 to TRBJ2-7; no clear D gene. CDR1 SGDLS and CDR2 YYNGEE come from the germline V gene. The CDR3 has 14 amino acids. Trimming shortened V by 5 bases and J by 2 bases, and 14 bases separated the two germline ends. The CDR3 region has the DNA TGTGCCAGCAGTCAGTATGGCGACGCCTACGAGCAGTACTTC. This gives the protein CASSQYGDAYEQYF.

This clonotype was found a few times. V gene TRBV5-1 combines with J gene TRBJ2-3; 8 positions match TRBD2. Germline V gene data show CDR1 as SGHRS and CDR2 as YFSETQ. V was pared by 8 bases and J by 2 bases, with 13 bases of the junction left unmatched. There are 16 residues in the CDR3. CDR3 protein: CASSRATSGITDTQYF. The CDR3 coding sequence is TGCGCCAGTTCCCGAGCCACTAGCGGCATCACAGATACGCAGTATTTT.

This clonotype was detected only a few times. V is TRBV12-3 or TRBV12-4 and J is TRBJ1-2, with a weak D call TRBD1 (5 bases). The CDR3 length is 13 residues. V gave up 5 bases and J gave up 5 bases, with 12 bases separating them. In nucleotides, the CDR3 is TGTGCCAGCAGTCCCAGGACAAGTTATGGCTACACCTTC. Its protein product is CASSPRTSYGYTF.

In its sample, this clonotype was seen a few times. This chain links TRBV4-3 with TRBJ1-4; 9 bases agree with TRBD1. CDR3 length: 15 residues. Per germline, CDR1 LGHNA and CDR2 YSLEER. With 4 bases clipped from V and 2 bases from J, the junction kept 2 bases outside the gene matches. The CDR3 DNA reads TGCGCCAGCAGCCGAGGACAGGGGACTAATGAAAAACTGTTTTTT. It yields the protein CASSRGQGTNEKLFF.

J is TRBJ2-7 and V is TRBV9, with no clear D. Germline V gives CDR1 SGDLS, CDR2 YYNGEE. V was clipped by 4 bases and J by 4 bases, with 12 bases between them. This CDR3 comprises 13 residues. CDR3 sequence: CASSPLRPYEQYV. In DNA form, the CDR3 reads TGTGCCAGCAGCCCCCTTCGGCCGTACGAGCAGTACGTC.

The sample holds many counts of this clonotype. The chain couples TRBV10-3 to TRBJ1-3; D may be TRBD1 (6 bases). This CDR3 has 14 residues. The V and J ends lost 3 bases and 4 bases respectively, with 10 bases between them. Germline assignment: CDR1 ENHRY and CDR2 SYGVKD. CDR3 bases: TGTGCCATCAGTGACTCGACAGGAGGAAACACCATATATTTT. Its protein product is CAISDSTGGNTIYF.

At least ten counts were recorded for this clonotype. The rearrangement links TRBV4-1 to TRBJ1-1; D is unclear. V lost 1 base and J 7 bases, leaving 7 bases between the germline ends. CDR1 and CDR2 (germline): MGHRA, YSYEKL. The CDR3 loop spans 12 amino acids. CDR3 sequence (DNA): TGCGCCAGCAGCCAAGTCCCCGATGAAGCTTTCTTT. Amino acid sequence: CASSQVPDEAFF.

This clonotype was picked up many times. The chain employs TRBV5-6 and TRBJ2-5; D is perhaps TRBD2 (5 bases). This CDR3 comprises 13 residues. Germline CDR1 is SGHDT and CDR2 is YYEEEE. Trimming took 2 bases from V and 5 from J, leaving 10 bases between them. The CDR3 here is CASSFRERETQYF. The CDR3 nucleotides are TGTGCCAGCAGCTTTAGGGAGAGGGAGACCCAGTACTTC.

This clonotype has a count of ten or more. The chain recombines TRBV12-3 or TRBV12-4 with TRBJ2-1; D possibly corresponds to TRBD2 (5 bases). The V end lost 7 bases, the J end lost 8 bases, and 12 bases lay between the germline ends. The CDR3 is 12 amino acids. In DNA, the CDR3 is TGTGCCAGCAACCGTGGGAGCGATGAGCAGTTCTTC. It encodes CASNRGSDEQFF.

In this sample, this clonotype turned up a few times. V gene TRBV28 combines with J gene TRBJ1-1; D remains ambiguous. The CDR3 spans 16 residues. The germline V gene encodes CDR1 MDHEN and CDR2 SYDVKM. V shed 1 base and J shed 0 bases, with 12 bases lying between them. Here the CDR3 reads CASSLYGRRMNTEAFF. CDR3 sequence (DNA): TGTGCCAGCAGTTTATACGGGCGGCGGATGAACACTGAAGCTTTCTTT.

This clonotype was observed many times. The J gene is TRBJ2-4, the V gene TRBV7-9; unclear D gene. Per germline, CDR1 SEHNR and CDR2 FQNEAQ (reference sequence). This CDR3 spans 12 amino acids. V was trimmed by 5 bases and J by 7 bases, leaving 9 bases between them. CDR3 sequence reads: CASSPARNIQYF. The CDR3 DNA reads TGTGCCAGCAGCCCCGCTCGGAACATTCAGTACTTC.

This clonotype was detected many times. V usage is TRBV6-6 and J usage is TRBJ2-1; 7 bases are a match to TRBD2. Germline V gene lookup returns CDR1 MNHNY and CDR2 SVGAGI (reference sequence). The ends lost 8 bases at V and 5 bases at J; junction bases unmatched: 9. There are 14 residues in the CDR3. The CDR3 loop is CASLFEAGDNEQFF. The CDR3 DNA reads TGTGCCAGCCTTTTTGAGGCGGGGGACAATGAGCAGTTCTTC.

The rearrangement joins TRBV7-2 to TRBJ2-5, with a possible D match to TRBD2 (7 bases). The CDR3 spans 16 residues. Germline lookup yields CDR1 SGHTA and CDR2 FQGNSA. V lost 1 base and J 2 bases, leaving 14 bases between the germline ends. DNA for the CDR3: TGTGCCAGCAGCTTAGTGGTGGGGGGGCTTCAAGAGACCCAGTACTTC. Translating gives CASSLVVGGLQETQYF.

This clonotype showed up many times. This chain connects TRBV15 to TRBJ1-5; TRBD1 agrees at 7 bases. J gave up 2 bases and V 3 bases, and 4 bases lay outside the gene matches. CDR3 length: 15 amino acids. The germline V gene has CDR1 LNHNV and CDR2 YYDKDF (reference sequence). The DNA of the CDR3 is TGTGCCACCAGCAGGTTAGGACAGGGCAATCAGCCCCAGCATTTT. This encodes CATSRLGQGNQPQHF.

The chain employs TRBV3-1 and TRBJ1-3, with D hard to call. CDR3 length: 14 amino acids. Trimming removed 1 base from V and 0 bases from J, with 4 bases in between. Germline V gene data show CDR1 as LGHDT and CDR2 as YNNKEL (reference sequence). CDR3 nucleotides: TGTGCCAGCAGCCAAGGGGACTCTGGAAACACCATATATTTT. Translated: CASSQGDSGNTIYF.

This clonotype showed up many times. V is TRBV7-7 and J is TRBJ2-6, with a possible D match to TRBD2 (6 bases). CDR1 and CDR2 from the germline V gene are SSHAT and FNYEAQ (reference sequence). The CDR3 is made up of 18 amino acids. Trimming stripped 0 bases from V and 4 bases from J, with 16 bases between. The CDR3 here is CASSLAVTPAGGANVLTF. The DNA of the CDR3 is TGTGCCAGCAGCTTAGCAGTGACCCCGGCGGGAGGGGCCAACGTCCTGACTTTC.

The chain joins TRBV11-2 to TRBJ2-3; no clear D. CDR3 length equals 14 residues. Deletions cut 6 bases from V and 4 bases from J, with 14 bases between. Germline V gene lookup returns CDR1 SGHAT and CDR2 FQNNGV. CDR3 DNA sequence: TGTGCCAGCAGTCGACTCCCAACCTCAGATACGCAGTATTTT. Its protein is CASSRLPTSDTQYF.

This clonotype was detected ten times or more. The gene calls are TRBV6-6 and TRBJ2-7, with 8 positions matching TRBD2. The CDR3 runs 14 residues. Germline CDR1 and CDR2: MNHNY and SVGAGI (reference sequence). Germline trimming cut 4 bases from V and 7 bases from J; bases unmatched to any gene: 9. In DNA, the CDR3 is TGTGCCAGCAGTTCGGACAGCGGGGGCTTGGAGCAGTACGTC. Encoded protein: CASSSDSGGLEQYV.

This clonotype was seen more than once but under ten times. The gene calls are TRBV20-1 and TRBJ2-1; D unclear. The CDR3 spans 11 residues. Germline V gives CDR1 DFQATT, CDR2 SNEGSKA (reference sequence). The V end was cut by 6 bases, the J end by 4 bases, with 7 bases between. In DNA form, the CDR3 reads TGCAGTGCGGACGAGTACAATGAGCAGTTCTTC. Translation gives CSADEYNEQFF.

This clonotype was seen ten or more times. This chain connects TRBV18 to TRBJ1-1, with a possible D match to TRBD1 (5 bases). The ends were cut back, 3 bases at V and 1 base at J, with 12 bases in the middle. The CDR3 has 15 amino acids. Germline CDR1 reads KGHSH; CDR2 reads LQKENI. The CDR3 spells CASSPIWDQNTEAFF. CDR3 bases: TGTGCCAGCTCACCGATTTGGGACCAGAACACTGAAGCTTTCTTT.